This passage covers 14 T cell receptor beta chains from one sample sequenced in a study of cytomegalovirus exposure and HLA in healthy donors. PCR employed 60 Vbeta and 13 Jbeta primers. Clones were read by immunoSEQ multiplex PCR, and TCRdb kept only the in-frame ones, dropping some. Here the sample spans about 100,000 clones, around 77% being singletons. Sequencing was carried out using PBMCs. These receptor sequences come from a male donor in good health and CMV-seropositive.

This chain connects TRBV9 to TRBJ2-3, with TRBD1 identical over 11 bases. Germline V gene data show CDR1 as SGDLS and CDR2 as YYNGEE. J was trimmed by 5 bases and V by 4 bases; bases with no gene match: 6. CDR3 length equals 15 residues. In DNA, the CDR3 is TGTGCCAGCAGCCTGAGTGGGACAGGGGGAGATACGCAGTATTTT. This translates into CASSLSGTGGDTQYF. The entire variable domain, with the rest obtained from reference TRBV9 and TRBJ2-3, is as follows: DSGVTQTPKHLITATGQRVTLRCSPRSGDLSVYWYQQSLDQGLQFLIQYYNGEERAKGNILERFSAQQFPDLHSELNLSSLELGDSALYFCASSLSGTGGDTQYFGPGTRLTVL.

This clone was seen only a few times. This rearrangement joins TRBV25-1 to TRBJ2-1; a weak D match, TRBD2 (6 bases). V lost 2 bases and J 2 bases, leaving 16 bases between the germline ends. The V gene's germline CDR1 is MGHDK and CDR2 SYGVNS. The CDR3 length is 17 residues. The CDR3 DNA reads as TGTGCCAGCAGTGAAGAGGGCCTAGCGAAAACCTACAATGAGCAGTTCTTC. It translates to CASSEEGLAKTYNEQFF.

This chain links TRBV5-1 with TRBJ2-7; 8 bases match TRBD1. The germline gives CDR1 SGHRS, CDR2 YFSETQ. The CDR3 loop spans 15 amino acids. V lost 4 bases and J lost 6; bases outside the gene matches: 12. The CDR3 protein is CASSPTGTGRSEQYF. The CDR3 DNA is TGCGCCAGCAGCCCCACCGGGACAGGTCGGTCCGAGCAGTACTTC. The full variable domain, with the rest looked up from reference TRBV5-1 and TRBJ2-7, is KAGVTQTPRYLIKTRGQQVTLSCSPISGHRSVSWYQQTPGQGLQFLFEYFSETQRNKGNFPGRFSGRQFSNSRSEMNVSTLELGDSALYLCASSPTGTGRSEQYFGPGTRLTVT.

The chain employs TRBV19 and TRBJ1-2, with TRBD1 identical over 9 bases. Germline trimming cut 7 bases from V and 2 bases from J; bases unmatched to any gene: 8. CDR1 and CDR2 from the germline V gene are LNHDA and SQIVND (reference sequence). The CDR3 is made up of 15 amino acids. The chain's CDR3 is CASTSQGAGNYGYTF. DNA of the CDR3: TGTGCCAGTACCTCACAGGGGGCAGGGAACTATGGCTACACCTTC.

The chain joins TRBV10-3 to TRBJ2-7, with D unclear. CDR3 length: 12 residues. The V gene lost 2 bases and the J gene lost 3 bases, with 5 bases spanning the gap. Germline V gene sequence: CDR1 ENHRY, CDR2 SYGVKD. The CDR3 DNA reads as TGTGCCATCAGTGAGAACAGCTACGAGCAGTACTTC. Translated, it gives CAISENSYEQYF.

V gene TRBV7-9 combines with J gene TRBJ2-5, with 11 bases aligning to TRBD1. With 1 base clipped from V and 2 bases from J, the junction kept 3 bases outside the gene matches. Per germline, CDR1 SEHNR and CDR2 FQNEAQ (reference sequence). This CDR3 region has 16 residues. CDR3 sequence (DNA): TGTGCCAGCAGCTTAGGGGACAGGGGGGTACAAGAGACCCAGTACTTC. Translation: CASSLGDRGVQETQYF.

The V and J genes are TRBV19 and TRBJ1-1; D remains ambiguous. V was cut by 2 bases and J by 7 bases, with 11 bases left in between. Germline V gene data show CDR1 as LNHDA and CDR2 as SQIVND (reference sequence). This CDR3 spans 13 amino acids. The DNA for the CDR3 is TGTGCCAGTAGTATATCCGGGATCGGTGAAGCTTTCTTT. Translation gives CASSISGIGEAFF.

V usage is TRBV29-1 and J usage is TRBJ2-5; D perhaps matches TRBD1 (6 bases). Germline V lookup: CDR1 SQVTM, CDR2 ANQGSEA. Trimming took 1 base from V and 5 from J, leaving 14 bases between them. The CDR3 sequence is 14 residues long. The CDR3 protein is CSVEVLGQWETQYF. CDR3 nucleotide sequence: TGCAGCGTTGAAGTACTGGGACAATGGGAGACCCAGTACTTC.

This rearrangement joins TRBV15 to TRBJ1-5; D is possibly TRBD1 (6 bases). Germline V lookup: CDR1 LNHNV, CDR2 YYDKDF (reference sequence). The V end lost 6 bases, the J end lost 6 bases, and 24 bases lay between the germline ends. This CDR3 has 17 amino acids. The chain's CDR3 is CATRGGGRGILGQPQHF. CDR3 nucleotides: TGTGCCACCAGGGGAGGGGGTCGAGGGATTCTAGGTCAGCCCCAGCATTTT.

This clone was seen only once. The J gene is TRBJ2-5, the V gene TRBV5-8; maybe TRBD2 (5 bases). The germline V gene encodes CDR1 SGHTS and CDR2 YDEGEE. The V gene lost 0 bases and the J gene lost 1 base, with 13 bases spanning the gap. This CDR3 contains 16 residues. CDR3 nucleotides: TGTGCCAGCAGCTTGGCCACGGGAAGCCTCCAAGAGACCCAGTACTTC. Its protein is CASSLATGSLQETQYF. Variable domain in full (rest from reference TRBV5-8 and TRBJ2-5): EAGVTQSPTHLIKTRGQQATLRCSPISGHTSVYWYQQALGLGLQFLLWYDEGEERNRGNFPPRFSGRQFPNYSSELNVNALELEDSALYLCASSLATGSLQETQYFGPGTRLLVL.

This chain joins TRBV7-2 and TRBJ2-7, with TRBD1 matching over 9 bases. This CDR3 region has 14 residues. V shed 5 bases, J shed 3 bases, and the junction held 5 bases outside the gene matches. Germline-derived CDR1 and CDR2 are SGHTA and FQGNSA. Written as DNA, the CDR3 is TGTGCCAGCAGCGTCGCGACAGGGGGCTACGAGCAGTACTTC. Its translation: CASSVATGGYEQYF.

The V gene is TRBV6-5, the J gene TRBJ2-7; 8 bases are a match to TRBD1. Germline loops: CDR1 MNHEY, CDR2 SVGAGI. The CDR3 has 13 residues. With 8 bases clipped from V and 3 bases from J, the junction kept 6 bases outside the gene matches. The CDR3 coding sequence is TGTGCCAGCCGGGCAGGGGGCTACTACGAGCAGTACTTC. Its protein is CASRAGGYYEQYF.

The chain employs TRBV7-9 and TRBJ2-7, with 9 bases that match TRBD1. Germline V gene sequence: CDR1 SEHNR, CDR2 FQNEAQ (reference sequence). Trimming at V came to 0 bases and at J to 3 bases, leaving 3 bases not matched to a gene. The CDR3 sequence is 15 residues long. The CDR3 DNA follows: TGTGCCAGCAGCTTAGCGGGACAGGGCCACTACGAGCAGTACTTC. Its protein product is CASSLAGQGHYEQYF.

This chain joins TRBV28 and TRBJ1-1; D possibly corresponds to TRBD1 (6 bases). Germline CDR1 reads MDHEN; CDR2 reads SYDVKM. The V end lost 6 bases, the J end lost 2 bases, and 13 bases lay between the germline ends. The CDR3 loop spans 14 amino acids. In DNA, the CDR3 is TGTGCCAGCAGCGGGGGGGGGCGTAACACTGAAGCTTTCTTT. The encoded protein is CASSGGGRNTEAFF.